This passage covers 13 T cell receptor beta chains from one sample sequenced in a study of blood T cells in healthy people across ages (dated by TCRdb to about 2015). Libraries were built with 5' RACE. Data came from an Illumina HiSeq 2500. A second roughly 6 to 12 cycle PCR used a sample-barcoded 5' primer and a J-beta primer mix. In-frame beta chains were kept once TCRdb had trimmed the public reads at Q25 with fastp and called clones with MiXCR. Each CDR3 protein gets just one entry, which takes the most common genes and DNA from the rows behind it. Within this sample are roughly 800,000 distinct CDR3 sequences, with roughly 60% of them counted one time only. Of the sample, approximately 20% falls within the top ten clones. Specimen: blood. Receptors originate from a man in his thirties or forties in good health.

The chain combines TRBV29-1 with TRBJ1-1; D possibly corresponds to TRBD1 (5 bases). V lost 4 bases and J 7 bases, leaving 13 bases between the germline ends. The CDR3 contains 12 residues. Germline lookup yields CDR1 SQVTM and CDR2 ANQGSEA. CDR3 bases: TGCAGCGTTGGACTGAATGGGGGTGAAGCTTTCTTT. Amino acids: CSVGLNGGEAFF.

This chain uses TRBV7-2 with TRBJ2-4; 7 bases align to TRBD1. CDR3 length: 15 amino acids. V lost 5 bases to trimming and J lost 15 bases; unmatched junction nucleotides: 19. The V gene's germline CDR1 is SGHTA and CDR2 FQGNSA. The CDR3: CASSPRGGQLTSAYF. CDR3 nucleotide sequence: TGTGCCAGCAGCCCAAGAGGGGGACAGCTAACGTCTGCGTACTTC.

This clonotype was seen a few times. The chain employs TRBV6-6 and TRBJ2-7, with no clear D. Between the trimmed V and J ends, which lost 7 bases and 7 bases, there was a span of 14 bases. The CDR3 covers 12 residues. Germline assignment: CDR1 MNHNY and CDR2 SVGAGI (reference sequence). CDR3 sequence (DNA): TGTGCCAGCAACTATTTGGGTGGGGAGCAGTACTTC. Its protein is CASNYLGGEQYF.

The rearrangement links TRBV9 to TRBJ1-2, with D unclear. The CDR3 contains 15 residues. V shed 0 bases and J shed 8 bases, with 17 bases lying between them. CDR1 is SGDLS, CDR2 YYNGEE, per germline. CDR3 nucleotide sequence: TGTGCCAGCAGCGTAGACGCGAGTTTTGGTTGGGGCTACACCTTC. Encoded protein: CASSVDASFGWGYTF.

The chain links TRBV7-9 to TRBJ2-7; no firm D call. V lost 5 bases to trimming and J lost 3 bases, with 11 bases between them. This CDR3 region has 13 residues. The germline V gene encodes CDR1 SEHNR and CDR2 FQNEAQ (reference sequence). The CDR3 DNA reads TGTGCCAGCAGCCTTAACCAAAACTACGAGCAGTACTTC. It codes for CASSLNQNYEQYF.

The V call is TRBV20-1, the J call TRBJ2-5, with 7 bases lining up with TRBD1. The CDR3 sequence is 13 residues long. V gave up 5 bases and J gave up 3 bases; unmatched junction bases: 6. Germline CDR1 is DFQATT and CDR2 is SNEGSKA (reference sequence). In DNA form, the CDR3 reads TGCAGTGCTCCGGGACAGAATGAAGAGACCCAGTACTTC. This sequence encodes CSAPGQNEETQYF.

V and J are TRBV20-1 and TRBJ1-2, with D unclear. V lost 6 bases and J 6 bases, leaving 8 bases between the germline ends. The CDR3 consists of 10 residues. The V gene's germline CDR1 is DFQATT and CDR2 SNEGSKA (reference sequence). The CDR3 reads CSARTNGYTF. CDR3 sequence (DNA): TGCAGTGCCCGGACGAATGGCTACACCTTC.

The rearrangement uses TRBV4-3 and TRBJ1-4, with 8 bases identical to TRBD1. Germline V lookup: CDR1 LGHNA, CDR2 YSLEER. With 1 base clipped from V and 8 bases from J, the junction kept 9 bases outside the gene matches. The CDR3 length is 16 residues. CDR3 amino acids: CASSQAPQGVGEKLFF. CDR3 bases: TGCGCCAGCAGCCAAGCACCACAGGGGGTGGGGGAAAAACTGTTTTTT.

This clonotype was counted many times. The chain employs TRBV2 and TRBJ2-4; D is ambiguous. The CDR3 length is 17 residues. The germline V gene encodes CDR1 SNHLY and CDR2 FYNNEI. Trimming pared 7 bases from V and 1 base from J, leaving 20 bases between. The CDR3 loop is CASNFDVEMAAKNIQYF. Here the CDR3 DNA reads TGTGCCAGCAATTTTGACGTCGAAATGGCGGCCAAAAACATTCAGTACTTC. Full variable domain (remainder filled in from reference TRBV2 and TRBJ2-4): EPEVTQTPSHQVTQMGQEVILRCVPISNHLYFYWYRQILGQKVEFLVSFYNNEISEKSEIFDDQFSVERPDGSNFTLKIRSTKLEDSAMYFCASNFDVEMAAKNIQYFGAGTRLSVL.

V and J are TRBV2 and TRBJ1-6; the D is unclear. V was cut by 7 bases and J by 4 bases, with 8 bases left in between. The germline V gene has CDR1 SNHLY and CDR2 FYNNEI. This CDR3 is 13 amino acids long. CDR3 nucleotides: TGTGCCAGCACCGATTATTATAATTCACCCCTCCACTTT. Amino acid sequence: CASTDYYNSPLHF.

This clonotype was counted a single time. It may be a read error: a sequence one base away is much more abundant. This chain connects TRBV10-3 to TRBJ2-1, with D possibly TRBD2 on 6 matching bases. The germline gives CDR1 ENHRY, CDR2 SYGVKD. This CDR3 comprises 13 residues. The ends were cut back, 3 bases at V and 10 bases at J, with 13 bases in the middle. CDR3 residues: CAISDSPRGEQFF. CDR3 nucleotides: TGTGCCATCAGTGATTCCCCGCGGGGCGAGCAGTTCTTC.

This clonotype was seen a few times. The chain combines TRBV2 with TRBJ2-1; D could derive from TRBD1 or TRBD2 (5 bases each). This CDR3 has 12 amino acids. Germline CDR1 SNHLY, CDR2 FYNNEI. The germline V and J ends were trimmed by 2 bases and 12 bases, with 11 bases remaining between them. The DNA of the CDR3 is TGTGCCAGCAGTGAACTTGGGGGTGTGCAGTTCTTC. This sequence encodes CASSELGGVQFF.

This chain uses TRBV4-3 with TRBJ2-3; D is ambiguous. Trimming took off 2 bases at V and 6 bases at J, with 12 bases between the two ends. The germline CDR1 and CDR2 sequences are LGHNA and YSLEER. The CDR3 is 14 residues long. This CDR3 reads CASSQTASGDTQYF. Here the CDR3 DNA reads TGCGCCAGCAGCCAAACGGCTAGTGGTGATACGCAGTATTTT.